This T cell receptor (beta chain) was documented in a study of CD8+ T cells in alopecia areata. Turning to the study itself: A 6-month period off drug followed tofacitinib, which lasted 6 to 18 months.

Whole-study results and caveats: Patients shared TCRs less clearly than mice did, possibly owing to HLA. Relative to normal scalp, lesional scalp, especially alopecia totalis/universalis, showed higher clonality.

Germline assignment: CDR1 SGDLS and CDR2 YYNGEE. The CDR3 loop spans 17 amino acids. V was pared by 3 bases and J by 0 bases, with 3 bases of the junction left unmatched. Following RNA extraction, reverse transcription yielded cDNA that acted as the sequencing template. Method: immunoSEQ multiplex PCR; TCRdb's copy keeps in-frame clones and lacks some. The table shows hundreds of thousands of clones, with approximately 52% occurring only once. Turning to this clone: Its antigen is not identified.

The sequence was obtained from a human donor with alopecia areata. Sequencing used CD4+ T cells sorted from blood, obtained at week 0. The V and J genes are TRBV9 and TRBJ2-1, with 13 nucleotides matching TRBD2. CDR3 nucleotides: TGTGCCAGCAGCGAACTAGCGGGGGGGAGCTCCTACAATGAGCAGTTCTTC. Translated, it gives CASSELAGGSSYNEQFF.